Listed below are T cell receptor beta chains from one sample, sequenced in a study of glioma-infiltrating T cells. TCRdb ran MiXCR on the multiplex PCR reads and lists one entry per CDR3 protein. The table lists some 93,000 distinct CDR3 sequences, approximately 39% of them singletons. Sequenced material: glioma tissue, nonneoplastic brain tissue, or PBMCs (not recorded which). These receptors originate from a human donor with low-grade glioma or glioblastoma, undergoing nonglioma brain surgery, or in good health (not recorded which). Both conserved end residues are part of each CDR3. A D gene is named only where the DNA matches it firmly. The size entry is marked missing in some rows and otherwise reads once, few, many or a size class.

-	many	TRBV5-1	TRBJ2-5	CASSPRTEQETQYF	TGCGCCAGCAGCCCTAGGACAGAACAAGAGACCCAGTACTTC
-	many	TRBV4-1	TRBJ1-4	CASSHSGDRRGEKLFF	TGCGCCAGCAGCCATTCAGGTGACCGGCGGGGTGAAAAACTGTTTTTT
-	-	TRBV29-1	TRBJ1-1	CSAATPEAFF	TGCAGCGCCGCCACACCTGAAGCTTTCTTT
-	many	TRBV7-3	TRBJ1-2	CASSLGNDGYGYTF	TGTGCCAGCAGCTTGGGAAACGACGGCTATGGCTACACCTTC
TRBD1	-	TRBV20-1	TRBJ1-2	CSVSLEAGQDLAYGYTF	TGCAGTGTTAGTCTCGAGGCTGGACAGGACTTGGCTTATGGCTACACCTTC
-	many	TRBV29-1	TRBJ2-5	CSVASRTQETQYF	TGCAGCGTTGCAAGCAGGACCCAAGAGACCCAGTACTTC
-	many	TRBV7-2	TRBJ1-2	CASNLGGTLYGYTF	TGTGCCAGCAACTTAGGTGGTACCCTCTATGGCTACACCTTC
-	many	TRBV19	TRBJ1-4	CASRNGGQNEKLFF	TGTGCCAGTAGGAATGGAGGCCAGAATGAAAAACTGTTTTTT
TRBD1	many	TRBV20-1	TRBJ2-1	CSARILDPGQVGLLSYNEQFF	TGCAGTGCTAGAATACTAGACCCGGGACAGGTTGGGTTACTCTCCTACAATGAGCAGTTCTTC
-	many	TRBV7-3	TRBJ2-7	CASSRIAGFEQYF	TGTGCCAGCAGCCGTATCGCCGGGTTCGAGCAGTACTTC
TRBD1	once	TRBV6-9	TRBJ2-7	CASSYDRGTYEQYF	TGTGCCAGCAGTTACGACAGGGGAACCTACGAGCAGTACTTC
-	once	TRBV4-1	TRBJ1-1	CASSPGMQESIF	TGCGCCAGCAGCCCAGGGATGCAGGAGTCAATCTTT